A single TCR beta chain is shown here with its context. The antigen it recognizes is unknown. Base qualities are not at hand, and no much larger clone is one base apart. Library method: the immunoSEQ multiplex PCR assay. The multiplex PCR relied on a mix of 60 forward primers for TCR Vbeta segments and 13 reverse primers for TCR Jbeta segments. The CDR3 region of rearranged TCR beta genes was amplified from genomic DNA with a multiplex PCR assay. Amplified TCR beta libraries were sequenced as 87-base-pair reads on the Illumina HiSeq System. On the authors' methods: Across the roughly 700 repertoires, a later analysis counted tens of millions of unique TCR beta chains, 9 million to 14 million of which were shared by at least two donors. Raw reads were error-corrected and collapsed into unique sequences with a nearest-neighbor algorithm that merged closely related sequences to remove PCR and sequencing errors. V, D and J gene segments were assigned by aligning CDR3 sequences to IMGT reference sequences. For a sequence to be retained, at least a six-nucleotide match to both a V gene segment and a J gene segment was required. A rearrangement counted as productive if the CDR3 had no stop codons and remained in frame with V and J, and every other rearrangement counted as non-productive. CDR3 was defined by IMGT convention, running from the second conserved V-encoded cysteine to the conserved J-encoded phenylalanine. Sequences without an unambiguous match to a single V gene segment were excluded from the earlier analysis of several hundred of the donors. An earlier analysis of a few hundred of the donors called V segments functional above 56.7% productive rearrangements and segregating when the between-donor standard deviation exceeded 5%. A statistical classification framework was developed to diagnose cytomegalovirus status using the catalog of TCR beta chain sequences. In a later analysis, TCR nucleotide sequences were compared against IMGT/GENE-DB human TR gene sequences so that V and J genes could be assigned. A later analysis assigned CDR3 sequences and most-parsimonious VDJ recombination scenarios with the TCRdist pipeline. In a later analysis, every TCR beta chain was defined by the combination of its CDR3 amino acid sequence and its V-gene family, and reads without a unique V-gene family were dropped. To address suspected cross-contamination and a sequencing artifact, a later analysis removed a few hundred highly shared, low-generation-probability nucleotide sequences. For each public chain, a later analysis derived a clonal expansion index from normalized ranks of inferred template counts within each repertoire. In a later analysis, generation probabilities were computed with a VDJ recombination model fitted to out-of-frame rearrangements, and the resulting probabilities were checked against IGoR. A later analysis scored TCR-TCR, TCR-HLA and TCR-CMV co-occurrence with hypergeometric tests, applying a repertoire-size bias correction to TCR pairs. False discovery rates were estimated in a later analysis by permuting HLA or CMV assignments 20 times. In a later analysis, co-occurring TCRs were grouped using DBSCAN, with TCRdist sequence similarity added in when clustering inside HLA-allele-positive subsets. Co-occurrence clustering excluded repertoires with fewer than 30,000 or more than 120,000 public chains, plus five with anomalous nucleotide sharing. Entries here come from immuneACCESS through TCRdb and include only in-frame sequences with V and J called. Some clones fail to appear in such tables; in the studies checked, an unresolved V gene covers under half of the shortfall, and the cause of the remainder is unknown. V, J and clone size are taken as reported in that table, and D and trimming were inferred from the DNA itself. The sample table lists more than 95,000 clones, around 77% of them with a count of one. The ten largest clonotypes hold 13% of the sample.

The sample comes from a study of cytomegalovirus exposure and HLA in healthy donors (dated by TCRdb to the late 2010s). For the study in its entirety: In an earlier analysis of approximately 500 of the donors, roughly 300 Gb of sequence data and roughly 100 million unique TCR beta sequences from some 170 million T cells were reported. Among 398 genotyped donors of the cohort, an average of approximately 240,000 unique TCR beta nucleotide sequences were sequenced per donor, about a sixth of them non-productive. Donor age, sex, ethnicity and CMV serostatus were collected together with the repertoire data. The study aimed to test whether cataloging public T cell receptors could reveal signatures of past pathogen exposure. To study patterns of TCR occurrence, a later analysis re-analyzed previously published TCR beta repertoires from 666 donors and added high-resolution HLA genotyping. An early release covering 550 to 650 HLA-typed donors comprised 250 to 350 gigabases of sequencing data and approximately 85 million unique TCR sequences. Of the 350 to 450 genotyped donors, 75% to 85% were placed in the genetic ancestry cluster associated with self-reported Caucasian donors. The study used immunosequencing to profile the T cell repertoires of approximately 640 subjects and linked those repertoires to cytomegalovirus serostatus. HLA typing included class I and class II loci at four-digit resolution. The later analysis used no new phenotypic data to find candidate immune exposures, relying instead on TCR beta sequences and their occurrence across donors. The number of donors typed differed by locus, with roughly 620-630 for A, B, C, DRB1 and DQB1, approximately 500 for DQA1, approximately 570 for DPA1, and approximately 470 for DPB1. In addition to the first cohort of 650 to 800 subjects, a separate validation cohort of 100 to 150 different subjects was used. The study combined high-throughput TCR immunosequencing, statistical association of individual TCRs with disease status, and machine learning to predict cytomegalovirus infection status. Every repertoire in the discovery cohort had been generated on one and the same sequencing platform. Roughly 5 DR-DQ haplotypes were handled as single units for association and clustering, since linkage in the cohort was strong. In an earlier analysis of a few hundred of the donors, high-throughput TCR beta sequencing was used to judge whether each TCR beta V gene segment behaved as functional or pseudogenic. A later genetic analysis used genome-wide SNP genotypes for about 60% of the 666 donors, treating that subset as a discovery cohort.

Findings and caveats that apply to the study as a whole: A later analysis found that most CMV-associated TCR beta chains appeared HLA-restricted, with HLA associations seemingly driven largely by CMV exposure. Assigning TCR associations to individual alleles was difficult when HLA alleles, especially DR and DQ, strongly co-occurred. A later analysis reported that several top co-occurrence clusters appeared linked to parvovirus B19, influenza, CMV and Epstein-Barr virus. A later analysis found that TCR association rates varied across HLA loci, with DRB1 alleles showing the most associated TCRs and HLA-C alleles the fewest. At a false discovery rate of 0.05, a later analysis linked 16,951 TCR beta sequences to specific HLA alleles. The presence/absence analyses assumed that sequencing depth was roughly uniform across donors, and that assumption may not be true. The study listed 170 or so TCR beta chains as associated with cytomegalovirus. According to the authors, the approach could potentially be generalized to other disease states and immunological phenotypes. Broadly in line with IMGT annotations, most TCR beta V segments showed up in productive rearrangements about 87% or about 30% of the time in an earlier analysis of around 600 of the donors. In both the original and validation cohorts, the classifier was reported to diagnose cytomegalovirus status with high specificity and sensitivity. A group of highly shared sequence variants was considered likely to be a technical artifact of the sequencing pipeline. A later genetic analysis associated a missense DCLRE1C variant with V-gene and J-gene trimming of TCR beta chains, and an independent cohort replicated the association. A further reported finding was that TCR beta sequences accurately predicted the HLA-A and HLA-B alleles for most subjects in the first cohort. In a later analysis, HLA-associated TCR beta chains showed more clonal expansion and lower generation probabilities than non-associated chains that were equally common. The only immune exposure information available for the cohort was CMV serostatus. Because counts were too low, about 15 rarely observed V segments, including chromosome 9 orphons, were left out of the earlier analysis of 500 to 650 of the donors. Linkage disequilibrium might explain the correlated functional status among segregating V segments, but an unknown experimental factor could not be excluded. Most TCR sequences were observed very rarely across donors, whereas some public TCRs were present in many individuals. In this cohort, only TCR beta chains were sequenced, and detectable features were limited by the absence of alpha or paired-chain data. A later genetic analysis reported fewer N-insertions in productive TCRs among donors in an Asian-associated ancestry cluster than the approximately 700-donor mean. In vitro tests confirmed that a few of the cytomegalovirus-associated TCR beta chains recognize cytomegalovirus antigens. Because HLA typing was unavailable for some donors at each locus, only the typed subset was used in association tests.

The cohort comprised more than 550 healthy bone marrow donors. All cohort members were sampled while nominally healthy, although unrecorded immune exposures were likely present. The donor was CMV seropositive and was included in the group of 250 to 350 seropositive cohort members. Each donor provided a peripheral blood sample, and peripheral blood mononuclear cells were used for TCR beta sequencing. Genomic DNA extraction from the blood cell samples was performed with the Qiagen DNeasy Blood Extraction Kit. Sequencing was done on a sample of PBMCs. This clonotype was obtained from a woman between 40 and 50 years old in good health and CMV-seropositive.

In nucleotide form, the sequence is TGCGCCAGCAGCCTAACAGGGTTCTCTAGCACAGATACGCAGTATTTT. Its protein is CASSLTGFSSTDTQYF. This receptor chain uses TRBV4-1 and TRBJ2-3; TRBD1 could be the D gene, as 6 bases match. V is cut by 4 bases and J by 0 bases, and the space between the germline ends is 14 bases. As encoded in the germline V gene, CDR1 is MGHRA while CDR2 is YSYEKL. The CDR3 measures 16 amino acids from cysteine to phenylalanine. Left in the record is the CDR3 DNA by itself, 48 bases read in frame from the first base.